Given below is one T cell receptor beta chain in context. What it binds is not known. The sample comes from a study of T cells in Graves' hyperthyroidism and ophthalmopathy. This CDR3 region has 14 residues. The ends were cut back, 0 bases at V and 5 bases at J, with 9 bases in the middle. Germline CDR1 and CDR2: KGHDR and SFDVKD. The study, taken as a whole, reports: Ophthalmopathy was separated from stable hyperthyroidism by a 13 V-J model.

The investigators amplified TCR beta CDR3 regions from RNA transcripts. First-round RT-PCR with HTBI primers amplified the TCR CDR3 region. TCRdb itself ran the multiplex PCR reads through MiXCR, one entry per CDR3 protein. The repertoire holds over 650,000 distinct CDR3 sequences, with 45% as singletons. Investigators excluded patients with uncontrolled infection, other autoimmune disease, pregnancy or lactation. This TCR derives from an adult man with Graves' disease, either hyperthyroidism or ophthalmopathy (not recorded which). Material for sequencing was peripheral blood or thyroid tissue (not recorded which). This rearrangement joins TRBV24-1 to TRBJ2-5, with TRBD2 as a possible D gene (5 bases). CDR3 sequence: CATSDLPGSETQYF. The CDR3, as DNA: TGTGCCACCAGTGATTTGCCGGGGAGTGAGACCCAGTACTTC.